Below, 24 T cell receptor beta chains from the same sample are listed, as sequenced in a study of T cell responses to AZD1222 COVID-19 vaccine. The protocol was immunoSEQ multiplex PCR, while the TCRdb copy is restricted to in-frame clones and leaves out a portion. The sample contains roughly 140,000 clones, just over 90% of which appear only once. The sample was peripheral blood, taken on day 0 of AZD1222 vaccination. All receptors come from an adult in good health.

The gene calls are TRBV7-9 and TRBJ2-7; tentatively, D is TRBD1 (5 bases). This CDR3 has 14 residues. The germline V and J ends were trimmed by 3 bases and 4 bases, with 13 bases remaining between them. Germline CDR1 is SEHNR and CDR2 is FQNEAQ (reference sequence). CDR3 sequence (DNA): TGTGCCAGCAGCTTTGGGGCAGGATTTTACGAGCAGTACTTC. It translates to CASSFGAGFYEQYF.

V and J are TRBV27 and TRBJ2-1; TRBD2 might be the D (6 bases). The CDR3 runs 14 residues. The ends were cut back, 4 bases at V and 4 bases at J, with 11 bases in the middle. Germline lookup yields CDR1 MNHEY and CDR2 SMNVEV (reference sequence). CDR3 protein: CASSWRASYNEQFF. The CDR3 DNA is TGTGCCAGCAGTTGGAGGGCATCTTACAATGAGCAGTTCTTC.

CDR3 amino acids: CASSQTGQATGYTF. CDR3 sequence (DNA): TGTGCCAGCAGCCAAACGGGACAGGCTACTGGCTACACCTTC. The chain joins TRBV11-2 to TRBJ1-2, with 8 bases lining up with TRBD1. Germline values: CDR1 SGHAT, CDR2 FQNNGV. The CDR3 is made up of 14 amino acids. After removal of 5 bases from V and 7 bases from J, the junction contained 9 bases not matched to a gene.

V is TRBV19 and J is TRBJ1-4, with D unresolved. V dropped 1 base and J dropped 5 bases, with 14 bases sitting between them. This CDR3 has 16 amino acids. The germline V gene encodes CDR1 LNHDA and CDR2 SQIVND (reference sequence). This chain's CDR3 is CASSIVTTALNEKLFF. CDR3 bases: TGTGCCAGTAGTATAGTTACGACCGCCCTGAATGAAAAACTGTTTTTT.

The chain recombines TRBV2 with TRBJ2-7; 10 bases agree with TRBD2. The CDR3 runs to 15 residues. Unmatched junction bases numbered 14, after V lost 10 bases and J lost 5 bases. Germline V gene data show CDR1 as SNHLY and CDR2 as FYNNEI. The DNA for the CDR3 is TGTGCCACGCGGCTGGGAGCGGGAGGGATGGACGAGCAGTACTTC. It specifies CATRLGAGGMDEQYF.

The chain employs TRBV9 and TRBJ2-3; possible D gene TRBD1, 6 bases. The CDR3 length is 15 residues. V dropped 2 bases and J dropped 2 bases, with 12 bases sitting between them. Germline CDR1 and CDR2: SGDLS and YYNGEE. The CDR3 DNA reads TGTGCCAGCAGCGTCCAGGGGTTCCTCACAGATACGCAGTATTTT. It specifies CASSVQGFLTDTQYF.

The sample holds one count of this clone. The CDR3, as DNA: TGTGCCAGCAGCGTATCAGGGGATAGCAATCAGCCCCAGCATTTT. This sequence encodes CASSVSGDSNQPQHF. The gene calls are TRBV9 and TRBJ1-5; possible D gene TRBD1, 6 bases. The V and J ends lost 1 base and 0 bases respectively, with 8 bases between them. CDR1 is SGDLS, CDR2 YYNGEE, per germline. The CDR3 extends over 15 amino acids. Using reference TRBV9 and TRBJ1-5 for the parts outside the CDR3, the full variable domain is DSGVTQTPKHLITATGQRVTLRCSPRSGDLSVYWYQQSLDQGLQFLIQYYNGEERAKGNILERFSAQQFPDLHSELNLSSLELGDSALYFCASSVSGDSNQPQHFGDGTRLSIL.

This clone was detected only once. The CDR3 here is CASSFADTQYF. The CDR3 DNA follows: TGTGCCAGCAGCTTCGCAGATACGCAGTATTTT. The chain joins TRBV7-9 to TRBJ2-3, with D uncertain. Looked up from germline, CDR1 is SEHNR and CDR2 is FQNEAQ (reference sequence). This CDR3 has 11 amino acids. V dropped 3 bases and J dropped 4 bases, with 2 bases sitting between them.

The chain is built from TRBV5-1 and TRBJ2-3; D unresolved. Germline V gene lookup returns CDR1 SGHRS and CDR2 YFSETQ. This CDR3 has 12 residues. With 4 bases removed from V and 6 bases from J, the gap between germline ends came to 9 bases. Here the CDR3 reads CASSLGRDTQYF. The CDR3 DNA sequence: TGCGCCAGCAGCCTCGGAAGGGATACGCAGTATTTT.

V is TRBV7-8 and J is TRBJ2-7; 7 bases match TRBD1. The CDR3 is made up of 15 amino acids. Germline CDR1 SGHVS, CDR2 FQNEAQ. V lost 5 bases, J lost 7 bases, and 14 bases stayed unmatched. CDR3 sequence reads: CASSLARPRGIEQYF. In DNA form, the CDR3 reads TGTGCCAGCAGCCTCGCTCGTCCCAGGGGGATAGAGCAGTACTTC.

This clone was seen only once. The CDR3 is CSVLEGEQFF. CDR3 nucleotide sequence: TGCAGCGTCTTGGAGGGTGAGCAGTTCTTC. V gene TRBV29-1 combines with J gene TRBJ2-1; a weak D match, TRBD2 (6 bases). This CDR3 contains 10 residues. Germline values: CDR1 SQVTM, CDR2 ANQGSEA. Trimming left V 6 bases short and J 9 bases short, with 9 bases between.

The chain uses TRBV7-2 and TRBJ2-5; tentative D call: TRBD1 (6 bases). V was clipped by 0 bases and J by 4 bases, with 12 bases between them. Germline V CDR1 and CDR2: SGHTA, FQGNSA. The CDR3 covers 15 residues. CDR3 region: CASSLAQGRLETQYF. The DNA of the CDR3 is TGTGCCAGCAGCTTAGCACAGGGTCGATTAGAGACCCAGTACTTC.

The chain is built from TRBV19 and TRBJ1-1; 7 nucleotides line up with TRBD1. This CDR3 comprises 17 residues. Losses at the gene ends were 4 bases for V and 8 bases for J; bases not matched to a gene: 19. Germline V gene lookup returns CDR1 LNHDA and CDR2 SQIVND (reference sequence). As DNA, the CDR3 is TGTGCCAGTAGTAGAGGGGACAGTACCTACCACGCCAACGAAGCTTTCTTT. This codes for CASSRGDSTYHANEAFF.

This chain joins TRBV5-5 and TRBJ1-4; perhaps TRBD1 as D (5 bases). The CDR3 loop spans 16 amino acids. V shed 2 bases and J shed 10 bases, with 21 bases lying between them. Germline-derived CDR1 and CDR2 are SGHKS and YYEKEE (reference sequence). CDR3 sequence: CASSLLSSQGQGKLFF. DNA of the CDR3: TGTGCCAGCAGCTTACTCTCTTCGCAGGGCCAAGGAAAACTGTTTTTT.

CDR3 in DNA: TGTGCCAGCAGTGAATGGGGCGGGAGGGCCGTCGAGCAGTACTTC. This gives the protein CASSEWGGRAVEQYF. The chain is built from TRBV2 and TRBJ2-7; 9 bases fit TRBD2. V was pared by 2 bases and J by 6 bases, with 8 bases of the junction left unmatched. CDR1 and CDR2 from the germline V gene are SNHLY and FYNNEI. The CDR3 is 15 amino acids.

The rearrangement uses TRBV28 and TRBJ2-7, with TRBD1 matching 8 bases. The J segment lost 2 bases and the V segment lost 3 bases, leaving 6 bases of the junction unmatched. The CDR3 is made up of 15 amino acids. Germline lookup yields CDR1 MDHEN and CDR2 SYDVKM. In DNA, the CDR3 is TGTGCCAGCAGTTTTGGCAGGGGGCGCACCTACGAGCAGTACTTC. This translates into CASSFGRGRTYEQYF.

V is TRBV15 and J is TRBJ2-2; D is undetermined. This CDR3 region has 17 residues. Trimming took 1 base from V and 1 from J, leaving 13 bases between them. The germline V gene has CDR1 LNHNV and CDR2 YYDKDF (reference sequence). Here the CDR3 reads CATSRGPPRLNTGELFF. CDR3 DNA sequence: TGTGCCACCAGCAGAGGGCCCCCCCGTCTGAACACCGGGGAGCTGTTTTTT.

V is TRBV25-1 and J is TRBJ2-2; 8 nucleotides agree with TRBD1. CDR1 and CDR2 from the germline V gene are MGHDK and SYGVNS. The ends lost 8 bases at V and 4 bases at J; junction bases unmatched: 6. CDR3 length equals 14 residues. CDR3 loop: CASFGQGGTGELFF. DNA for the CDR3: TGTGCCAGCTTCGGACAGGGTGGCACCGGGGAGCTGTTTTTT.

The V and J genes are TRBV13 and TRBJ1-2; 7 bases align to TRBD1. The CDR3 runs 15 residues. In germline, CDR1 is PRHDT, CDR2 FYEKMQ (reference sequence). After removal of 5 bases from V and 0 bases from J, the junction contained 6 bases not matched to a gene. CDR3 nucleotide sequence: TGTGCCAGCAGCACGGGGACAGCTTCTAACTATGGCTACACCTTC. Translation: CASSTGTASNYGYTF.

A few counts support this clone. The V and J genes are TRBV4-2 and TRBJ1-1; D is perhaps TRBD1 (5 bases). With 0 bases removed from V and 5 bases from J, the gap between germline ends came to 13 bases. The CDR3 contains 15 residues. Germline V gene lookup returns CDR1 LGHNA and CDR2 YNFKEQ. The CDR3 loop reads CASSQELGVRTEAFF. The CDR3 coding sequence is TGTGCCAGCAGCCAAGAACTGGGGGTTCGGACTGAAGCTTTCTTT.

V gene TRBV6-2 or TRBV6-3 combines with J gene TRBJ2-7; no clear D. The CDR3 runs 13 residues. CDR1 is MNHEY, CDR2 SVGEGT, per germline. Between the trimmed V and J ends, which lost 5 bases and 3 bases, there was a span of 11 bases. This chain's CDR3 is CASSGDSRYEQYF. DNA of the CDR3: TGTGCCAGCAGTGGAGATTCCCGCTACGAGCAGTACTTC.

The chain carries TRBV11-3 and TRBJ2-3, with D perhaps matching TRBD2 (7 bases). Germline lookup yields CDR1 SGHNT and CDR2 YENEEA. This CDR3 is 17 amino acids long. Trimming cost V 4 bases and J 1 base, with 18 bases left between them. As DNA, the CDR3 is TGTGCCAGCAGCTCGGGGGCCCGGGCGGGAGGCACAGATACGCAGTATTTT. Its translation is CASSSGARAGGTDTQYF. Filled out from reference TRBV11-3 and TRBJ2-3, the complete variable domain reads EAGVVQSPRYKIIEKKQPVAFWCNPISGHNTLYWYLQNLGQGPELLIRYENEEAVDDSQLPKDRFSAERLKGVDSTLKIQPAELGDSAVYLCASSSGARAGGTDTQYFGPGTRLTVL.

The chain is built from TRBV20-1 and TRBJ1-5; D is undetermined. This CDR3 is built from 14 residues. Trimming left V 3 bases short and J 2 bases short, with 11 bases between. Germline-derived CDR1 and CDR2 are DFQATT and SNEGSKA (reference sequence). As DNA, the CDR3 is TGCAGTGCTAGTCCTGGAACGGGCAATCAGCCCCAGCATTTT. Its translation is CSASPGTGNQPQHF.

V usage is TRBV18 and J usage is TRBJ2-2; D unclear. The ends were cut back, 1 base at V and 3 bases at J, with 9 bases in the middle. The CDR3 has 15 amino acids. Per germline, CDR1 KGHSH and CDR2 LQKENI. For the CDR3, the DNA is TGTGCCAGCTCACCACAGGACGGATACACCGGGGAGCTGTTTTTT. It is translated as CASSPQDGYTGELFF.